The present T cell receptor beta chain was sequenced within a study of beta chain features in type 1 diabetes. For the study at large: Over all samples combined, around 110 million sorted cells were examined.

Points from the study as a whole: cDNA-based sequencing might over-represent cells highly expressing TCR. Patients with Type 1 diabetes showed moderately but significantly shorter TCRB CDR3s in all four CD4+ subsets. Whether TCRB rearrangement is influenced by HLA type was left unresolved in this analysis.

cDNA synthesis used the whole RNA isolate, giving expressed TCRB sequences. The repertoire was sequenced with immunoSEQ multiplex PCR; TCRdb's copy has only in-frame clones and lacks some. The sample lists under 900,000 clones; 15% to 20% were seen once. A remark on this clone: Its antigen is unidentified.

Germline CDR1 reads LNHNV; CDR2 reads YYDKDF (reference sequence). This CDR3 spans 16 amino acids. V gave up 0 bases and J gave up 0 bases, with 6 bases separating them. The clonotype was recovered from a woman under 30 in good health. Sample: naive CD4+ T cells from blood. V and J are TRBV15 and TRBJ2-6; D gene uncertain. This CDR3 reads CATSRDRSSGANVLTF. The DNA for the CDR3 is TGTGCCACCAGCAGAGATCGCAGCTCTGGGGCCAACGTCCTGACTTTC. The full variable domain, completed using reference TRBV15 and TRBJ2-6, is DAMVIQNPRYQVTQFGKPVTLSCSQTLNHNVMYWYQQKSSQAPKLLFHYYDKDFNNEADTPDNFQSRRPNTSFCFLDIRSPGLGDTAMYLCATSRDRSSGANVLTFGAGSRLTVL.